A single sample is the source of the 17 T cell receptor beta chains below, sequenced in a study of a mutant IDH1 vaccine in newly diagnosed glioma. The table came from immunoSEQ multiplex PCR; TCRdb's copy has only in-frame clones and leaves some out. The repertoire includes around 53,000 clones, 70% to 90% of them detected once, and around 2.5% sits in the top ten. The sample's time point: baseline, week 1 (first vaccination visit). Treatment reported: pre-vaccination baseline after standard-of-care therapy. The sequencing used PBMCs, collected from a glioma patient treated with radiotherapy, temozolomide or both. The receptors were sampled from a man between 35 and 55 years old with glioma.

This chain connects TRBV6-5 to TRBJ2-7; D assignment may be TRBD1 or TRBD2 (5 bases each). Trimming removed 6 bases at V and 2 bases at J, with 17 bases between. The CDR3 spans 15 residues. In germline, CDR1 is MNHEY, CDR2 SVGAGI. DNA of the CDR3: TGTGCCAGCAGCCTAGCCGGGACGTCGACCTACGAGCAGTACTTC. It specifies CASSLAGTSTYEQYF.

The chain joins TRBV29-1 to TRBJ2-2; 8 bases match TRBD1. Germline V gene data show CDR1 as SQVTM and CDR2 as ANQGSEA. This CDR3 region has 14 residues. The ends lost 3 bases at V and 5 bases at J; junction bases unmatched: 5. The CDR3 reads CSVEQGARTGELFF. CDR3 in DNA: TGCAGCGTTGAGCAGGGGGCGCGGACCGGGGAGCTGTTTTTT.

The V call is TRBV19, the J call TRBJ2-7, with 8 bases that match TRBD2. Trimming at V came to 5 bases and at J to 0 bases, leaving 6 bases not matched to a gene. CDR1 is LNHDA, CDR2 SQIVND, per germline (reference sequence). The CDR3 length is 15 residues. The CDR3 DNA sequence: TGTGCCAGTAGTCCTCGACTAGCGAGCTCCTACGAGCAGTACTTC. Translating gives CASSPRLASSYEQYF.

The chain combines TRBV4-1 with TRBJ2-3; weak D call: TRBD2 (5 bases). The ends were cut back, 4 bases at V and 1 base at J, with 18 bases in the middle. The CDR3 totals 17 residues. Germline lookup yields CDR1 MGHRA and CDR2 YSYEKL. The CDR3 nucleotides are TGCGCCAGCAGCCTAAGGTCGGCGGCAGCGGGCACAGATACGCAGTATTTT. Protein: CASSLRSAAAGTDTQYF.

The rearrangement joins TRBV19 to TRBJ2-3, with D perhaps TRBD2 (5 bases). The CDR3 has 13 residues. The V and J ends lost 5 bases and 4 bases respectively, with 10 bases between them. The germline gives CDR1 LNHDA, CDR2 SQIVND (reference sequence). The DNA for the CDR3 is TGTGCCAGTAGTGCGGGCTGGGCAGATACGCAGTATTTT. This codes for CASSAGWADTQYF.

The chain employs TRBV19 and TRBJ2-3, with D possibly TRBD1 on 6 matching bases. CDR3 size: 15 residues. The V and J ends lost 2 bases and 0 bases respectively, with 9 bases between them. Germline assignment: CDR1 LNHDA and CDR2 SQIVND (reference sequence). DNA of the CDR3: TGTGCCAGTAGTATACAGGGGCTGAGCACAGATACGCAGTATTTT. Translated, it gives CASSIQGLSTDTQYF.

V is TRBV30 and J is TRBJ2-3; D is ambiguous. Germline assignment: CDR1 GTSNPN and CDR2 SVGIG (reference sequence). Trimming cost V 3 bases and J 1 base, with 5 bases left between them. CDR3 size: 12 residues. In nucleotides, the CDR3 is TGTGCCTGGAGGACGGGCACAGATACGCAGTATTTT. This gives the protein CAWRTGTDTQYF.

The rearrangement uses TRBV10-3 and TRBJ2-3, with D possibly being TRBD2 (6 bases). CDR1 is ENHRY and CDR2 is SYGVKD in the germline V gene. Trimming stripped 2 bases from V and 6 bases from J, with 12 bases between. The length of the CDR3 is 14 residues. The CDR3 bases are TGTGCCATCAGTGAGGCGTCCGCGGGGGATACGCAGTATTTT. Residues: CAISEASAGDTQYF.

The chain links TRBV2 to TRBJ1-2; 7 nucleotides line up with TRBD1. The length of the CDR3 is 14 residues. V shed 7 bases, J shed 0 bases, and the junction held 5 bases outside the gene matches. CDR1 is SNHLY, CDR2 FYNNEI, per germline. CDR3 DNA: TGTGCCAGCACCAGGGACAGCCCTAACTATGGCTACACCTTC. Its protein product is CASTRDSPNYGYTF.

The chain links TRBV5-4 to TRBJ2-1, with 12 bases that match TRBD2. The V and J ends lost 5 bases and 6 bases, in that order; junction bases with no gene match: 12. The CDR3 has 17 residues. Per germline, CDR1 SGHNT and CDR2 YYREEE (reference sequence). For the CDR3, the DNA is TGTGCCAGCAGACCCACCCCGGGACTAGCGGGTTTCAATGAGCAGTTCTTC. As protein: CASRPTPGLAGFNEQFF.

The chain has TRBV11-2 and TRBJ1-5; D not resolved. CDR3 length: 14 amino acids. Looked up from germline, CDR1 is SGHAT and CDR2 is FQNNGV. Trimming stripped 0 bases from V and 1 base from J, with 4 bases between. The CDR3 here is CASSLDGSNQPQHF. The CDR3, as DNA: TGTGCCAGCAGCTTAGACGGGAGCAATCAGCCCCAGCATTTT.

The chain uses TRBV10-3 and TRBJ1-2, with D hard to call. Between the trimmed V and J ends, which lost 3 bases and 5 bases, there was a span of 13 bases. The CDR3 covers 14 residues. Germline-derived CDR1 and CDR2 are ENHRY and SYGVKD. The CDR3 reads CAISEVDGRYGYTF. DNA of the CDR3: TGTGCCATCAGTGAAGTCGACGGTCGTTATGGCTACACCTTC.

The V and J genes are TRBV6-5 and TRBJ2-7; D is possibly TRBD1 (6 bases). V lost 2 bases to trimming and J lost 5 bases, with 10 bases between them. The CDR3 is 13 residues long. Germline V CDR1 and CDR2: MNHEY, SVGAGI. This CDR3 reads CASSYRHRDEQYF. Written as DNA, the CDR3 is TGTGCCAGCAGTTACAGGCACAGGGACGAGCAGTACTTC.

CDR3 nucleotide sequence: TGTGCCAGCAGCGGAAACAGGGGTAACGAGCAGTACTTC. It specifies CASSGNRGNEQYF. The gene calls are TRBV7-2 and TRBJ2-7; 7 nucleotides line up with TRBD1. V shed 5 bases and J 5 bases; nucleotides not matched to a gene: 6. This CDR3 has 13 residues. CDR1 and CDR2 (germline): SGHTA, FQGNSA.

This chain uses TRBV6-5 with TRBJ2-7, with 10 nucleotides matching TRBD2. In germline, CDR1 is MNHEY, CDR2 SVGAGI. The J segment lost 4 bases and the V segment lost 7 bases, leaving 7 bases of the junction unmatched. The CDR3 runs to 14 residues. The CDR3 bases are TGTGCCAGCATTCGGACTAGCGGTGATTACGAGCAGTACTTC. Protein product: CASIRTSGDYEQYF.

This clone was detected only once. The rearrangement links TRBV5-6 to TRBJ2-5; D call uncertain. V was cut by 0 bases and J by 4 bases, with 10 bases left in between. The CDR3 runs to 14 residues. Looked up from germline, CDR1 is SGHDT and CDR2 is YYEEEE. The CDR3 sequence is CASSLVNGGETQYF. The CDR3 DNA reads as TGTGCCAGCAGCTTGGTTAACGGTGGAGAGACCCAGTACTTC. The full variable domain, in which reference TRBV5-6 and TRBJ2-5 provide the parts outside the CDR3, is DAGVTQSPTHLIKTRGQQVTLRCSPKSGHDTVSWYQQALGQGPQFIFQYYEEEERQRGNFPDRFSGHQFPNYSSELNVNALLLGDSALYLCASSLVNGGETQYFGPGTRLLVL.

The rearrangement uses TRBV18 and TRBJ1-1; no clear D. Germline V gene sequence: CDR1 KGHSH, CDR2 LQKENI. The CDR3 contains 15 residues. V lost 4 bases, J lost 1 base, and 13 bases lay in between. The CDR3 spells CASSLIDTSNTEAFF. The CDR3 coding sequence is TGTGCCAGCTCACTAATCGACACCTCGAACACTGAAGCTTTCTTT.